These 10 T cell receptor beta chains came from one sample sequenced in a study of T cell changes during pregnancy in multiple sclerosis (dated by TCRdb to about 2019). The library was built by means of the immunoSEQ multiplex PCR assay. TCRdb took this table from immuneACCESS and kept in-frame rearrangements with V and J called. Such tables lack part of the clones; where checked against another copy, unresolved V genes explain under half of the gap, and the rest is unexplained. Present in this sample are tens of thousands of clones, roughly 90% of which were seen just once. The ten most abundant clones make up 1.5% of the sample. Sequences were derived from peripheral blood, sampled in the first trimester of pregnancy. Every receptor here comes from a female donor in good health, enrolled as a control in a pregnancy study.

The rearrangement joins TRBV7-9 to TRBJ1-1, with D tentatively TRBD1 (5 bases). This CDR3 has 14 amino acids. Trimming took 3 bases from V and 4 from J, leaving 12 bases between them. CDR1 is SEHNR and CDR2 is FQNEAQ in the germline V gene (reference sequence). The CDR3, as DNA: TGTGCCAGCAGCTTGGGCTCGGGGGTCACTGAAGCTTTCTTT. This gives the protein CASSLGSGVTEAFF.

The chain has TRBV7-2 and TRBJ2-2; 12 bases agree with TRBD2. V shed 1 base, J shed 7 bases, and the junction held 4 bases outside the gene matches. The germline gives CDR1 SGHTA, CDR2 FQGNSA. CDR3 length: 16 amino acids. CDR3 in amino acids: CASSLVTSGRFGELFF. CDR3 DNA: TGTGCCAGCAGCTTAGTTACTAGCGGGAGGTTCGGGGAGCTGTTTTTT.

This chain connects TRBV30 to TRBJ2-7; no reliable D call. The germline gives CDR1 GTSNPN, CDR2 SVGIG (reference sequence). This CDR3 has 12 amino acids. Trimming took off 2 bases at V and 1 base at J, with 6 bases between the two ends. The CDR3 loop reads CAWSPQSYEQYF. The CDR3 nucleotides read TGTGCCTGGAGTCCCCAGTCCTACGAGCAGTACTTC.

This chain connects TRBV6-5 to TRBJ1-4; the D gene is possibly TRBD1 (5 bases). Germline-derived CDR1 and CDR2 are MNHEY and SVGAGI. V dropped 0 bases and J dropped 7 bases, with 12 bases sitting between them. This CDR3 spans 15 amino acids. The CDR3 loop reads CASSYSGDSSEKLFF. The CDR3 DNA is TGTGCCAGCAGTTACTCAGGTGACAGCTCTGAAAAACTGTTTTTT.

The genes are TRBV5-5 and TRBJ1-6, with 7 bases matching TRBD1. The J segment lost 8 bases and the V segment lost 4 bases, leaving 15 bases of the junction unmatched. CDR1 and CDR2 from the germline V gene are SGHKS and YYEKEE (reference sequence). The CDR3 consists of 17 residues. CDR3 DNA sequence: TGTGCCAGCAGCCAACAACCGGGACAGCTAGGGGATTCACCCCTCCACTTT. Its protein product is CASSQQPGQLGDSPLHF.

The chain uses TRBV7-9 and TRBJ1-3, with 8 bases aligning to TRBD1. Germline CDR1 and CDR2: SEHNR and FQNEAQ (reference sequence). The CDR3 contains 16 residues. The trim removed 5 bases at V and 3 bases at J, leaving 9 bases unmatched. The DNA for the CDR3 is TGTGCCAGCAGCGCACCAGGGGGCGCCGTTGGAAACACCATATATTTT. Its protein is CASSAPGGAVGNTIYF.

The chain recombines TRBV28 with TRBJ2-2; 10 bases match TRBD1. This CDR3 contains 15 residues. The germline CDR1 and CDR2 sequences are MDHEN and SYDVKM. The J segment lost 3 bases and the V segment lost 5 bases, leaving 3 bases of the junction unmatched. CDR3 in DNA: TGTGCCAGCAGTAGGGGACAGGGGTACACCGGGGAGCTGTTTTTT. It translates to CASSRGQGYTGELFF.

V and J are TRBV7-7 and TRBJ1-2; TRBD1 matches at 7 bases. The CDR3 has 13 residues. Germline CDR1 and CDR2: SSHAT and FNYEAQ (reference sequence). The CDR3 region has the DNA TGTGCTAACCCCGGGACAGAGATTTATGGCTACACCTTC. It encodes CANPGTEIYGYTF.

The V and J genes are TRBV27 and TRBJ2-7; maybe TRBD1 (6 bases). Trimming pared 6 bases from V and 2 bases from J, leaving 14 bases between. From germline, CDR1 is MNHEY and CDR2 SMNVEV (reference sequence). This CDR3 is 14 amino acids long. The DNA of the CDR3 is TGTGCCAGCAGCCCGCGGACAGACCCCTACGAGCAGTACTTC. Its protein is CASSPRTDPYEQYF.

The J gene is TRBJ1-1, the V gene TRBV9; D is uncertain. This CDR3 contains 13 residues. Trimming removed 1 base from V and 3 bases from J, with 7 bases in between. The germline CDR1 and CDR2 sequences are SGDLS and YYNGEE. The DNA of the CDR3 is TGTGCCAGCAGCGTACCCGGGGACACTGAAGCTTTCTTT. Its translation: CASSVPGDTEAFF.